Listed here are 19 T cell receptor beta chains from one sample, sequenced in a study of blood T cell repertoires in COVID-19. Using immunoSEQ multiplex PCR, the repertoire was profiled, and TCRdb retains in-frame clones only, with some absent. The sample yields 240,000 or so clones, 81% seen once. Material: peripheral blood. Receptors were obtained from a woman at least 80 years old with COVID-19, enrolled during active disease.

The rearrangement links TRBV2 to TRBJ2-2; TRBD2 matches at 14 bases. Germline V gene lookup returns CDR1 SNHLY and CDR2 FYNNEI. This CDR3 contains 19 residues. The trim removed 7 bases at V and 4 bases at J, leaving 14 bases unmatched. The CDR3 DNA follows: TGTGCCAGCAAGCCCCCACGGACTAGCGGGAGGTGGGGCACCGGGGAGCTGTTTTTT. Translation: CASKPPRTSGRWGTGELFF.

This clone occurred once. The V gene is TRBV28, the J gene TRBJ1-5; no firm D call. The V end lost 4 bases, the J end lost 0 bases, and 7 bases lay between the germline ends. The V gene's germline CDR1 is MDHEN and CDR2 SYDVKM. The CDR3 has 14 amino acids. The CDR3 region has the DNA TGTGCCAGCAGTTCCGCCGGTAGCAATCAGCCCCAGCATTTT. Its protein is CASSSAGSNQPQHF. Filled out from reference TRBV28 and TRBJ1-5, the complete variable domain reads DVKVTQSSRYLVKRTGEKVFLECVQDMDHENMFWYRQDPGLGLRLIYFSYDVKMKEKGDIPEGYSVSREKKERFSLILESASTNQTSMYLCASSSAGSNQPQHFGDGTRLSIL.

This chain connects TRBV9 to TRBJ2-2; weak D call: TRBD1 (6 bases). CDR1 is SGDLS, CDR2 YYNGEE, per germline. CDR3 length: 14 residues. V lost 0 bases, J lost 7 bases, and 10 bases lay in between. CDR3 coding DNA: TGTGCCAGCAGCGTAGGTCAGGGGATCGGGGAGCTGTTTTTT. It translates to CASSVGQGIGELFF.

This clone was seen a few times. The chain recombines TRBV5-6 with TRBJ1-3; no clear D gene. The CDR3 consists of 15 residues. The germline CDR1 and CDR2 sequences are SGHDT and YYEEEE. Trimming removed 4 bases from V and 0 bases from J, with 11 bases in between. The CDR3 reads CASSDPGSSGNTIYF. CDR3 nucleotide sequence: TGTGCCAGCAGCGACCCGGGAAGCTCTGGAAACACCATATATTTT.

J is TRBJ1-5 and V is TRBV4-2; D is unclear. CDR3 size: 14 residues. The V end lost 4 bases, the J end lost 4 bases, and 11 bases lay between the germline ends. Germline CDR1 is LGHNA and CDR2 is YNFKEQ. This CDR3 is CASSRMGGNQPQHF. CDR3 sequence (DNA): TGTGCCAGCAGCCGAATGGGAGGTAATCAGCCCCAGCATTTT.

This chain links TRBV5-1 with TRBJ1-2, with 10 bases lining up with TRBD1. The CDR3 is 16 amino acids. CDR1 and CDR2 from the germline V gene are SGHRS and YFSETQ. Trimming cost V 5 bases and J 0 bases; bases outside gene matches: 7. The CDR3 reads CASRPGTGASNYGYTF. For the CDR3, the DNA is TGCGCCAGCAGGCCCGGGACAGGGGCTTCTAACTATGGCTACACCTTC.

The chain is built from TRBV4-2 and TRBJ1-2; D is undetermined. V lost 0 bases and J 3 bases, leaving 14 bases between the germline ends. From germline, CDR1 is LGHNA and CDR2 YNFKEQ. The length of the CDR3 is 16 residues. In DNA form, the CDR3 reads TGTGCCAGCAGCCAAGATCAGGCAGGCCCTTACTATGGCTACACCTTC. This gives the protein CASSQDQAGPYYGYTF.

The chain is built from TRBV19 and TRBJ2-3; 7 bases align to TRBD2. Germline V lookup: CDR1 LNHDA, CDR2 SQIVND (reference sequence). Losses at the gene ends were 3 bases for V and 5 bases for J; bases not matched to a gene: 2. The CDR3 covers 13 residues. CDR3 coding DNA: TGTGCCAGTAGTATGGGGGAGGGAGATACGCAGTATTTT. Translated: CASSMGEGDTQYF.

This clone has more than one count but fewer than ten. This rearrangement joins TRBV11-3 to TRBJ1-1; the D gene is possibly TRBD1 (5 bases). Germline V gene sequence: CDR1 SGHNT, CDR2 YENEEA. V lost 3 bases, J lost 4 bases, and 6 bases lay in between. This CDR3 is built from 12 residues. The CDR3 loop reads CASSFGGTEAFF. The CDR3 bases are TGTGCCAGCAGCTTCGGGGGCACTGAAGCTTTCTTT.

The DNA of the CDR3 is TGTGCCAGCAGCTTTGACAGGGTTGGTTCACCCCTCCACTTT. Protein sequence: CASSFDRVGSPLHF. The rearrangement links TRBV6-5 to TRBJ1-6, with 7 bases matching TRBD1. The junction had 8 bases not matched to a gene; V was cut back by 6 bases and J by 9 bases. In germline, CDR1 is MNHEY, CDR2 SVGAGI. This CDR3 has 14 amino acids.

The CDR3, as DNA: TGTGCCAGCAGTGGGACAGGGGGCTACGAGCAGTACTTC. It codes for CASSGTGGYEQYF. The genes are TRBV11-2 and TRBJ2-7; 11 bases are shared with TRBD1. CDR3 length: 13 residues. Germline V CDR1 and CDR2: SGHAT, FQNNGV. Losses at the gene ends were 6 bases for V and 3 bases for J; bases not matched to a gene: 1.

This chain links TRBV30 with TRBJ2-3; D ambiguous. Trimming removed 2 bases at V and 2 bases at J, with 14 bases between. Germline CDR1 reads GTSNPN; CDR2 reads SVGIG (reference sequence). The CDR3 length is 15 residues. CDR3: CAWSRDLEVTDTQYF. CDR3 in DNA: TGTGCCTGGAGTAGAGACCTTGAGGTCACAGATACGCAGTATTTT.

The chain's CDR3 is CASSLERISYEQYF. CDR3 in DNA: TGTGCCAGCAGTTTAGAGCGTATCTCCTACGAGCAGTACTTC. The chain links TRBV28 to TRBJ2-7; D gene uncertain. V dropped 2 bases and J dropped 0 bases, with 8 bases sitting between them. The CDR3 is made up of 14 amino acids. Germline CDR1 reads MDHEN; CDR2 reads SYDVKM.

This sequence joins TRBV6-5 and TRBJ2-1; 7 positions match TRBD2. Trimming took 7 bases from V and 0 from J; bases not matched to a gene: 6. The CDR3 is 15 residues long. Germline-derived CDR1 and CDR2 are MNHEY and SVGAGI. The CDR3 bases are TGTGCCAGCACCACGGGCGGGGGCTCCTACAATGAGCAGTTCTTC. It yields the protein CASTTGGGSYNEQFF.

J is TRBJ2-7 and V is TRBV5-1; 9 bases line up with TRBD1. The CDR3 length is 16 residues. Germline CDR1 reads SGHRS; CDR2 reads YFSETQ. V lost 4 bases and J lost 0; bases outside the gene matches: 8. CDR3 in amino acids: CASSPGQGSSSYEQYF. The CDR3 bases are TGCGCCAGCAGCCCAGGACAGGGGTCAAGCTCCTACGAGCAGTACTTC. Based on the CDR3 plus reference TRBV5-1 and TRBJ2-7, the full variable domain is KAGVTQTPRYLIKTRGQQVTLSCSPISGHRSVSWYQQTPGQGLQFLFEYFSETQRNKGNFPGRFSGRQFSNSRSEMNVSTLELGDSALYLCASSPGQGSSSYEQYFGPGTRLTVT.

This chain uses TRBV2 with TRBJ2-3; 8 bases align to TRBD1. The V and J ends lost 6 bases and 9 bases, in that order; junction bases with no gene match: 2. The CDR3 consists of 11 residues. In germline, CDR1 is SNHLY, CDR2 FYNNEI. CDR3 amino acids: CASRAGGTQYF. CDR3 nucleotide sequence: TGTGCCAGCAGGGCAGGGGGCACGCAGTATTTT. The entire variable domain, with the rest obtained from reference TRBV2 and TRBJ2-3, is as follows: EPEVTQTPSHQVTQMGQEVILRCVPISNHLYFYWYRQILGQKVEFLVSFYNNEISEKSEIFDDQFSVERPDGSNFTLKIRSTKLEDSAMYFCASRAGGTQYFGPGTRLTVL.

V usage is TRBV6-5 and J usage is TRBJ1-3, with TRBD1 identical over 8 bases. The CDR3 loop spans 14 amino acids. J lost 4 bases, V lost 8 bases, and 7 bases had no gene match. Germline lookup yields CDR1 MNHEY and CDR2 SVGAGI. CDR3 bases: TGTGCCAGCGAGGCAGGGGGCTTAGGAAACACCATATATTTT. Its protein is CASEAGGLGNTIYF.

The V gene is TRBV30, the J gene TRBJ1-1; 8 bases match TRBD1. J gave up 5 bases and V 7 bases, and 6 bases lay outside the gene matches. The V gene's germline CDR1 is GTSNPN and CDR2 SVGIG (reference sequence). This CDR3 spans 12 amino acids. CDR3 nucleotides: TGTGCCTATCGTACAGGGGGGACTGAAGCTTTCTTT. Encoded protein: CAYRTGGTEAFF.

The chain recombines TRBV3-1 (or the pseudogene TRBV3-2) with TRBJ1-1; D gene ambiguous. Trimming pared 0 bases from V and 5 bases from J, leaving 10 bases between. Per the germline V gene, CDR1 is LGHDT and CDR2 is YNNKEL (reference sequence). The CDR3 has 14 amino acids. CDR3 nucleotide sequence: TGTGCCAGCAGCCAAGATGGGAGCAGAACTGAAGCTTTCTTT. It specifies CASSQDGSRTEAFF.